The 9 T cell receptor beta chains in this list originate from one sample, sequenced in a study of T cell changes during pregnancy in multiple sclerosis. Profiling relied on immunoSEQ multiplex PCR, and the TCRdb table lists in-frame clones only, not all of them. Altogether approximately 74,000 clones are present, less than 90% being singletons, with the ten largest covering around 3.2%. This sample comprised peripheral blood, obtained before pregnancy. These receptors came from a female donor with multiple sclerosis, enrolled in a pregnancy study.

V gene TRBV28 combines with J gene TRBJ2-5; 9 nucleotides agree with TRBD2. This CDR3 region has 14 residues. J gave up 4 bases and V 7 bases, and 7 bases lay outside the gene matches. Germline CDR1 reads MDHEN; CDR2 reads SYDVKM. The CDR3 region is CASNPLAGLETQYF. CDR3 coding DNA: TGTGCCAGCAACCCTCTAGCGGGATTAGAGACCCAGTACTTC.

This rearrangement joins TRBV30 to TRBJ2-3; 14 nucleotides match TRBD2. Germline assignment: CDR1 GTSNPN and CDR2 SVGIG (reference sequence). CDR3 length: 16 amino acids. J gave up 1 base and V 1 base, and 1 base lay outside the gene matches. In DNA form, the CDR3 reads TGTGCCTGGAGTGAGGGACTAGCGGGGGGCACAGATACGCAGTATTTT. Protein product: CAWSEGLAGGTDTQYF.

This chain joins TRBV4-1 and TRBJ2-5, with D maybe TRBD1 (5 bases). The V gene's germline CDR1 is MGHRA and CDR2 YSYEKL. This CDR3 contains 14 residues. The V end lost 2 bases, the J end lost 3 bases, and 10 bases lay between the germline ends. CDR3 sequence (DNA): TGCGCCAGCAGCCAAATCGAAGGGGAAGAGACCCAGTACTTC. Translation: CASSQIEGEETQYF.

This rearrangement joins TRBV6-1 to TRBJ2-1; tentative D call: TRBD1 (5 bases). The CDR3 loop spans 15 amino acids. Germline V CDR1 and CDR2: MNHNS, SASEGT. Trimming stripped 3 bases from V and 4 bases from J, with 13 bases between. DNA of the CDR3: TGTGCCAGCAGTGATCGGGTAGGACATTACAATGAGCAGTTCTTC. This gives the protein CASSDRVGHYNEQFF.

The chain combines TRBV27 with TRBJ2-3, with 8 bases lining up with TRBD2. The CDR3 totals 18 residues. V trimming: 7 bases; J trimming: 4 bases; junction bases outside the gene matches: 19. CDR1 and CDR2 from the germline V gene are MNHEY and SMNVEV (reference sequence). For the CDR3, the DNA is TGTGCCAGCAATTTCGTAGGACTAGCTAGCGCCCCTGCAGATACGCAGTATTTT. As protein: CASNFVGLASAPADTQYF.

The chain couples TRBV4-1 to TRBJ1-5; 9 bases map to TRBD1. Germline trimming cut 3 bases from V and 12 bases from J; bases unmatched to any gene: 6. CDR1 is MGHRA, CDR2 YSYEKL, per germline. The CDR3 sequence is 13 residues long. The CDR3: CASSHTRQGVQHF. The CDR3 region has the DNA TGCGCCAGCAGCCACACGAGACAGGGGGTCCAGCATTTT.

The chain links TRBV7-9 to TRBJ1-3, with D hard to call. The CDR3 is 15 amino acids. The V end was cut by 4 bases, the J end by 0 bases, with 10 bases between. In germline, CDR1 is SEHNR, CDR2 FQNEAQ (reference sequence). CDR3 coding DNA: TGTGCCAGCAGCTATGATGGCCTCTCTGGAAACACCATATATTTT. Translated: CASSYDGLSGNTIYF. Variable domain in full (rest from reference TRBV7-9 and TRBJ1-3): DTGVSQNPRHKITKRGQNVTFRCDPISEHNRLYWYRQTLGQGPEFLTYFQNEAQLEKSRLLSDRFSAERPKGSFSTLEIQRTEQGDSAMYLCASSYDGLSGNTIYFGEGSWLTVV.

The CDR3 is CASSNTRVPQYF. CDR3 in DNA: TGTGCCAGCAGTAACACCAGGGTCCCCCAGTACTTC. The rearrangement links TRBV25-1 to TRBJ2-5; D possibly corresponds to TRBD1 (5 bases). With 5 bases removed from V and 9 bases from J, the gap between germline ends came to 13 bases. The CDR3 sequence is 12 residues long. Germline lookup yields CDR1 MGHDK and CDR2 SYGVNS.

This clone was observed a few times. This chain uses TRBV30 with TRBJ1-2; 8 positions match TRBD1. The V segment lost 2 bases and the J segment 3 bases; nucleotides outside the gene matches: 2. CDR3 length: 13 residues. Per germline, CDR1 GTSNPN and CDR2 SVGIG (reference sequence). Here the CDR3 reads CAWSPTGDYGYTF. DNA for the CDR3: TGTGCCTGGAGTCCGACAGGGGACTATGGCTACACCTTC.